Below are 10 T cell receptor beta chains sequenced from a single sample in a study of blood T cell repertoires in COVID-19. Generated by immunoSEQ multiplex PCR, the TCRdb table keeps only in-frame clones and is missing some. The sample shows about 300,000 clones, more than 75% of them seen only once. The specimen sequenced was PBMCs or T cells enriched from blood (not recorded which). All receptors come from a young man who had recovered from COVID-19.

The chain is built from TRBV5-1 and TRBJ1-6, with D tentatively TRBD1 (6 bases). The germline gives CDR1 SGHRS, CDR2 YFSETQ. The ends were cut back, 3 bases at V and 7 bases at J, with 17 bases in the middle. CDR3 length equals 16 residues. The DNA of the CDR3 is TGCGCCAGCAGCTCCGAATTCGGACAGCTCAATTCACCCCTCCACTTT. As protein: CASSSEFGQLNSPLHF.

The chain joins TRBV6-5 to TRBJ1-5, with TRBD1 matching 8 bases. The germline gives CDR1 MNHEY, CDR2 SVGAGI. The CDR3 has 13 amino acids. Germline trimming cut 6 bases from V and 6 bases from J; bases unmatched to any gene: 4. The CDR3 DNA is TGTGCCAGCAGATCGGACAGGGCTCAGCCCCAGCATTTT. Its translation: CASRSDRAQPQHF.

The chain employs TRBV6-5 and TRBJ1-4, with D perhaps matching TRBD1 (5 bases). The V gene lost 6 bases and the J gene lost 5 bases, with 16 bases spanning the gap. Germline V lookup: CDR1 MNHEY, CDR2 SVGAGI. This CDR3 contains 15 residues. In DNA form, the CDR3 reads TGTGCCAGCAGGACCAGGGCAAGGGAAAATGAAAAACTGTTTTTT. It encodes CASRTRARENEKLFF.

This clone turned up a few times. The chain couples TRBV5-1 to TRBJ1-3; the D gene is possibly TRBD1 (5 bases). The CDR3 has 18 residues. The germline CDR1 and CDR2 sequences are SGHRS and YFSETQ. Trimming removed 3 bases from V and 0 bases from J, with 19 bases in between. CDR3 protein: CASSSSDSEPVSGNTIYF. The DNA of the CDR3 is TGCGCCAGCAGCTCCTCCGACAGCGAACCCGTCTCTGGAAACACCATATATTTT.

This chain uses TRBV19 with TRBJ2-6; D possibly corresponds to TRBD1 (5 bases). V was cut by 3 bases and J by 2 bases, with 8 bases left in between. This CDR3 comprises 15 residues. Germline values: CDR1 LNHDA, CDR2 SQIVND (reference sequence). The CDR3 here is CASSMDTTGANVLTF. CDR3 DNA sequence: TGTGCCAGTAGTATGGACACAACTGGGGCCAACGTCCTGACTTTC.

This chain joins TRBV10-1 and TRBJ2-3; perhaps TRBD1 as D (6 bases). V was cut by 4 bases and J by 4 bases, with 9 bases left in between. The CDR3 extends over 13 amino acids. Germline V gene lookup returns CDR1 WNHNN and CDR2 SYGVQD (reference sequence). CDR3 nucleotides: TGCGCCAGCAGTGCAGGGGTGTCAGATACGCAGTATTTT. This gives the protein CASSAGVSDTQYF.

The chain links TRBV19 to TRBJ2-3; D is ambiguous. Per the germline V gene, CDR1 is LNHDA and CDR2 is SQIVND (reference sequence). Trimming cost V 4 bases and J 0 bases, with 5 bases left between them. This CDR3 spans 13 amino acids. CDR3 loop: CASSNPSTDTQYF. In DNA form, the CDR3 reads TGTGCCAGTAGTAATCCTAGCACAGATACGCAGTATTTT.

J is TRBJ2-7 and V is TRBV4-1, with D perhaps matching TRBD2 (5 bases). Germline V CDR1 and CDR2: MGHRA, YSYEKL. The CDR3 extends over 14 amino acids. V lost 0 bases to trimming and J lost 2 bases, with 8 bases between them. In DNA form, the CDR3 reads TGCGCCAGCAGCCAAGAGGCTAGCACCTACGAGCAGTACTTC. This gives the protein CASSQEASTYEQYF.

In DNA, the CDR3 is TGTGCCTGGAGTGTCAGGACTAGAGATACGCAGTATTTT. It encodes CAWSVRTRDTQYF. The genes are TRBV30 and TRBJ2-3, with 7 nucleotides matching TRBD2. The trim removed 0 bases at V and 5 bases at J, leaving 2 bases unmatched. Per germline, CDR1 GTSNPN and CDR2 SVGIG (reference sequence). The CDR3 extends over 13 amino acids. Drawing the rest from reference TRBV30 and TRBJ2-3, the complete variable domain is SQTIHQWPATLVQPVGSPLSLECTVEGTSNPNLYWYRQAAGRGLQLLFYSVGIGQISSEVPQNLSASRPQDRQFILSSKKLLLSDSGFYLCAWSVRTRDTQYFGPGTRLTVL.

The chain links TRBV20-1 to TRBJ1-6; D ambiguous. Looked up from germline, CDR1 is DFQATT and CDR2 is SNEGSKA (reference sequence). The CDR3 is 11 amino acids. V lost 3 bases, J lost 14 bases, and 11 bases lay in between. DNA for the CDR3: TGCAGTGCTAGTGGCGGTCAAACCCTCCACTTT. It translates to CSASGGQTLHF.